The 14 T cell receptor beta chains given below trace back to one sample, sequenced in a study of T cell responses to AZD1222 COVID-19 vaccine. The method was immunoSEQ multiplex PCR; TCRdb's version includes in-frame clones alone and lacks a portion of them. The sample has fewer than 150,000 clones; around nine tenths are singletons. The material sequenced was peripheral blood, taken on day 0 of AZD1222 vaccination. The source is an adult in good health.

The chain recombines TRBV7-2 with TRBJ2-3; D gene uncertain. Germline CDR1 SGHTA, CDR2 FQGNSA. The length of the CDR3 is 14 residues. Trimming took 5 bases from V and 1 from J, leaving 10 bases between them. The CDR3 DNA sequence: TGTGCCAGCAGCATCAATCACGGCACAGATACGCAGTATTTT. Translating gives CASSINHGTDTQYF.

The chain carries TRBV2 and TRBJ1-1; maybe TRBD1 (5 bases). This CDR3 has 11 residues. Germline CDR1 is SNHLY and CDR2 is FYNNEI. Trimming took 2 bases from V and 11 from J, leaving 9 bases between them. The CDR3 protein is CASSETWDAFF. The CDR3 nucleotides are TGTGCCAGCAGTGAAACCTGGGACGCTTTCTTT.

In DNA, the CDR3 is TGTGCCAGCTCACCACCTTTGATGGGGGATGGCTACACCTTC. Translation gives CASSPPLMGDGYTF. J is TRBJ1-2 and V is TRBV18; D might be TRBD1 (5 bases). Germline V gene sequence: CDR1 KGHSH, CDR2 LQKENI. The CDR3 is made up of 14 amino acids. The V end was cut by 0 bases, the J end by 6 bases, with 11 bases between.

The chain employs TRBV19 and TRBJ1-5; the match to TRBD1 covers 9 bases. There are 16 residues in the CDR3. V trimming: 4 bases; J trimming: 6 bases; junction bases outside the gene matches: 10. Per germline, CDR1 LNHDA and CDR2 SQIVND (reference sequence). CDR3: CASSNRDRVRTQPQHF. Written as DNA, the CDR3 is TGTGCCAGTAGTAACCGGGACAGGGTGAGGACTCAGCCCCAGCATTTT.

V gene TRBV7-2 combines with J gene TRBJ2-7; TRBD1 matches 7 bases. Germline CDR1 reads SGHTA; CDR2 reads FQGNSA. The CDR3 consists of 16 residues. With V trimmed by 1 base and J by 2 bases, 8 bases remained unmatched. The CDR3 DNA reads TGTGCCAGCAGCTTAGAAACAGGGGCACTACCCTACGAGCAGTACTTC. Its translation: CASSLETGALPYEQYF.

The V gene is TRBV5-6, the J gene TRBJ1-1; D unclear. The CDR3 totals 11 residues. CDR1 and CDR2 from the germline V gene are SGHDT and YYEEEE. With 0 bases removed from V and 11 bases from J, the gap between germline ends came to 8 bases. CDR3 in DNA: TGTGCCAGCAGCTTGGCTGGGTTGGCTTTCTTT. Residues: CASSLAGLAFF.

CDR3 bases: TGTGCCAGCAGGAAAGAGAGGAGTTTCTACAATGAGCAGTTCTTC. This codes for CASRKERSFYNEQFF. The J gene is TRBJ2-1, the V gene TRBV6-5; D is unclear. V lost 6 bases to trimming and J lost 3 bases, with 15 bases between them. The germline V gene has CDR1 MNHEY and CDR2 SVGAGI. The CDR3 covers 15 residues.

V usage is TRBV30 and J usage is TRBJ1-1, with D tentatively TRBD1 (5 bases). The CDR3 has 13 residues. V was trimmed by 0 bases and J by 11 bases, leaving 16 bases between them. Germline CDR1 is GTSNPN and CDR2 is SVGIG (reference sequence). The CDR3: CAWSVSGTPSAFF. CDR3 nucleotides: TGTGCCTGGAGTGTATCGGGGACCCCTTCGGCTTTCTTT.

The chain links TRBV24-1 to TRBJ2-1, with 13 bases aligning to TRBD2. Germline trimming cut 2 bases from V and 6 bases from J; bases unmatched to any gene: 0. CDR1 and CDR2 (germline): KGHDR, SFDVKD. This CDR3 spans 15 amino acids. The CDR3 DNA is TGTGCCACCAGTGATTGGACTAGCGGGAGCAATGAGCAGTTCTTC. Its protein is CATSDWTSGSNEQFF.

This clone was counted once. The V call is TRBV7-9, the J call TRBJ1-4; 7 positions agree with TRBD1. Germline lookup yields CDR1 SEHNR and CDR2 FQNEAQ (reference sequence). The CDR3 contains 15 residues. Germline trimming cut 6 bases from V and 5 bases from J; bases unmatched to any gene: 9. CDR3 DNA sequence: TGTGCCAGCAGACAAGCGGGACAGATAAATGAAAAACTGTTTTTT. This codes for CASRQAGQINEKLFF.

The chain links TRBV5-8 to TRBJ2-1; TRBD2 agrees at 12 bases. Trimming removed 4 bases from V and 4 bases from J; junction bases left unmatched: 6. Per the germline V gene, CDR1 is SGHTS and CDR2 is YDEGEE. The CDR3 contains 16 residues. CDR3 in amino acids: CASSPLGTSGYNEQFF. The DNA of the CDR3 is TGTGCCAGCAGCCCCCTCGGGACTAGCGGGTACAATGAGCAGTTCTTC.

The rearrangement links TRBV5-1 to TRBJ2-5, with 8 bases identical to TRBD1. The J segment lost 4 bases and the V segment lost 4 bases, leaving 6 bases of the junction unmatched. The germline gives CDR1 SGHRS, CDR2 YFSETQ. The CDR3 is made up of 14 amino acids. CDR3 residues: CASSPGTGGETQYF. The CDR3 DNA reads TGCGCCAGCAGCCCGGGGACAGGCGGAGAGACCCAGTACTTC.

J is TRBJ2-2 and V is TRBV4-1, with a weak D call TRBD2 (5 bases). Germline CDR1 is MGHRA and CDR2 is YSYEKL. The CDR3 has 17 residues. The V gene lost 0 bases and the J gene lost 3 bases, with 14 bases spanning the gap. The CDR3 reads CASSQESASPYTGELFF. The CDR3 coding sequence is TGCGCCAGCAGCCAAGAATCAGCTAGCCCGTACACCGGGGAGCTGTTTTTT.

The J gene is TRBJ1-2, the V gene TRBV2, with D possibly matching TRBD1 (5 bases). From germline, CDR1 is SNHLY and CDR2 FYNNEI. The CDR3 has 15 amino acids. V lost 8 bases and J 2 bases, leaving 18 bases between the germline ends. The CDR3 nucleotides read TGTGCCAGCTTTCGAGCCCTAAACAGGAACTATGGCTACACCTTC. It specifies CASFRALNRNYGYTF.